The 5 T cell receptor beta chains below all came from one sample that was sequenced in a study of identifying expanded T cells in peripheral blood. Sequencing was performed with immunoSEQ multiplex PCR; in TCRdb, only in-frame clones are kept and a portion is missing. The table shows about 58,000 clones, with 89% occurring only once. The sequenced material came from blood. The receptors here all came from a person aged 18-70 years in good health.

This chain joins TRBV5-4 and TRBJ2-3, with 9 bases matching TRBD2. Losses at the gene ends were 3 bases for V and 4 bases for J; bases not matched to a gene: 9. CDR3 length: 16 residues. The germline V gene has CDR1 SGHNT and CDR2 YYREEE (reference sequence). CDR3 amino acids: CASSSPSGIGADTQYF. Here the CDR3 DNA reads TGTGCCAGCAGCTCTCCTAGCGGGATCGGAGCAGATACGCAGTATTTT. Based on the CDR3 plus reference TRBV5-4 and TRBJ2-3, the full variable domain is ETGVTQSPTHLIKTRGQQVTLRCSSQSGHNTVSWYQQALGQGPQFIFQYYREEENGRGNFPPRFSGLQFPNYSSELNVNALELDDSALYLCASSSPSGIGADTQYFGPGTRLTVL.

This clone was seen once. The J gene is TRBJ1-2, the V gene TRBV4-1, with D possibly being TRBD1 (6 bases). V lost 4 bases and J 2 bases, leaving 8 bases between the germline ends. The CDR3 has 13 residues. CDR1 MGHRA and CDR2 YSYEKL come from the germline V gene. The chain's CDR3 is CASSRGGNYGYTF. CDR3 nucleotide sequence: TGCGCCAGCAGCCGAGGGGGAAACTATGGCTACACCTTC.

The CDR3 reads CASSPTRGGSQETQYF. For the CDR3, the DNA is TGTGCCAGCTCACCAACGCGGGGGGGTAGCCAAGAGACCCAGTACTTC. J is TRBJ2-5 and V is TRBV18; 9 nucleotides align to TRBD2. V shed 2 bases, J shed 1 base, and the junction held 5 bases outside the gene matches. CDR1 KGHSH and CDR2 LQKENI come from the germline V gene. This CDR3 comprises 16 residues.

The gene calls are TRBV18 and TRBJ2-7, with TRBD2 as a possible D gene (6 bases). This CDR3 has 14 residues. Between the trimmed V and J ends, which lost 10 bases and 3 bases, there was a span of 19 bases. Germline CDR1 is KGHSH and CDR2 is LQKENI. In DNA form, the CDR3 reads TGTGCCATCCACCGACTAGTGCCCCACTACGAGCAGTACTTC. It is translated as CAIHRLVPHYEQYF. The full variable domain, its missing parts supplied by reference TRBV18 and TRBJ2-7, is NAGVMQNPRHLVRRRGQEARLRCSPMKGHSHVYWYRQLPEEGLKFMVYLQKENIIDESGMPKERFSAEFPKEGPSILRIQQVVRGDSAAYFCAIHRLVPHYEQYFGPGTRLTVT.

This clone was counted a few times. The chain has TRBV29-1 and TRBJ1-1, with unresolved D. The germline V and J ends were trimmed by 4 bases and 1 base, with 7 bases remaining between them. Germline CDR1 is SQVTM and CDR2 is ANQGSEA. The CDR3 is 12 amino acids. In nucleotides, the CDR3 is TGCAGCGTTGCGACAAGGAACACTGAAGCTTTCTTT. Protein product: CSVATRNTEAFF.